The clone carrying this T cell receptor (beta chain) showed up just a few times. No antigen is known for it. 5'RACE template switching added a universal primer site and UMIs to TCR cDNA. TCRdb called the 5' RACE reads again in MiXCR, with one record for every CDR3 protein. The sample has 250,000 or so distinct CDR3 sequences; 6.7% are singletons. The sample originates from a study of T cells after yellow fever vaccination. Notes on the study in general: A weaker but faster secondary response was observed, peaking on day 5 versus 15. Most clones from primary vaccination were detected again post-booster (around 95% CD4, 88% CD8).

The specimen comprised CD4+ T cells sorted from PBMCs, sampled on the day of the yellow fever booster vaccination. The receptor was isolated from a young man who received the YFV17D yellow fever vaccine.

The CDR3 reads CASIPTGRDTEAFF. CDR3 nucleotide sequence: TGTGCCAGCATCCCGACAGGGAGGGACACTGAAGCTTTCTTT. The V gene is TRBV12-3 or TRBV12-4, the J gene TRBJ1-1, with 7 bases fitting TRBD1. J gave up 3 bases and V 7 bases, and 8 bases lay outside the gene matches. The CDR3 spans 14 residues.